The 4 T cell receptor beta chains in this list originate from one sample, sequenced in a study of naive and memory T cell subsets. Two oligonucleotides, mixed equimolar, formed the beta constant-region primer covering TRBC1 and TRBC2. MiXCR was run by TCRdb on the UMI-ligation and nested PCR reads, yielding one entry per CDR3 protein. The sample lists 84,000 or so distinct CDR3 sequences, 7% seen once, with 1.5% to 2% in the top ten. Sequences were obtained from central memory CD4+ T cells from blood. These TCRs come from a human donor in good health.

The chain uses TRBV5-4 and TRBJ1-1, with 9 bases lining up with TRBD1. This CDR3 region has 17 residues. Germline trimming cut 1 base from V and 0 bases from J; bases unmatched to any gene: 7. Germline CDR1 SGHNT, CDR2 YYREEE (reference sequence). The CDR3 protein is CASSLLDRGRVNTEAFF. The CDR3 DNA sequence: TGTGCCAGCAGCTTGTTGGACAGGGGACGGGTGAACACTGAAGCTTTCTTT. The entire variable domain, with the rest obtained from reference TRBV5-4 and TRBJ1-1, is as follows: ETGVTQSPTHLIKTRGQQVTLRCSSQSGHNTVSWYQQALGQGPQFIFQYYREEENGRGNFPPRFSGLQFPNYSSELNVNALELDDSALYLCASSLLDRGRVNTEAFFGQGTRLTVV.

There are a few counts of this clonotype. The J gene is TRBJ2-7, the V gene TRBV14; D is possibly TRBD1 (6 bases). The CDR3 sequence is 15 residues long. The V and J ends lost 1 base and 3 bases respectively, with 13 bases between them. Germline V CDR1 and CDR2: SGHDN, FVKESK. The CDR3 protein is CASSQVGTPNYEQYF. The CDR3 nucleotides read TGTGCCAGCAGCCAAGTGGGGACACCCAACTACGAGCAGTACTTC.

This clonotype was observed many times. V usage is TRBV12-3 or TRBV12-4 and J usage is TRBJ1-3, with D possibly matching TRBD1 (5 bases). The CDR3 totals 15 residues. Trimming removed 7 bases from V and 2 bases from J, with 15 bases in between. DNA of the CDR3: TGTGCCAGCATCGATGGGGGAAGTACTGGAAACACCATATATTTT. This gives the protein CASIDGGSTGNTIYF.

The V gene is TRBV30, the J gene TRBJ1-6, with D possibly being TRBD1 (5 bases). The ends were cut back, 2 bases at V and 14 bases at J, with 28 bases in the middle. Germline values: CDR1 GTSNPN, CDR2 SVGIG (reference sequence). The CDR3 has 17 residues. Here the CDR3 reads CAWSPSRLSGLAGALHF. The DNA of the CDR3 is TGTGCCTGGAGTCCAAGCCGATTATCGGGACTAGCGGGGGCCCTCCACTTT.